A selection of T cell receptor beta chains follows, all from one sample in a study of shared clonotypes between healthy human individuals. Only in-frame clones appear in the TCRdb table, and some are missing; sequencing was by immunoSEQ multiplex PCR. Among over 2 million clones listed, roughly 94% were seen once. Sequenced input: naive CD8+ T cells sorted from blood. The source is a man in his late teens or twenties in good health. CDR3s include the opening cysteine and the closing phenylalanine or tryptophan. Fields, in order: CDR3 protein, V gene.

CASNLQGGGDSPLHF | TRBV19
CASSQESDRYEQYF | TRBV4-1
CASSLDRVHEQYF | TRBV5-4
CSVETLDTQLNYGYTF | TRBV29-1
CASRVGEGYEQYF | TRBV2
CASSFTSGSYYEQYF | TRBV7-2
CASSLAISNYGYTF | TRBV5-6
CASSNTLAGSTDTQYF | TRBV27
CASSLALNYGYTF | TRBV7-9
CASREGASEQTQYF | TRBV27
CASSPRTSGPNEQFF | TRBV11-3
CASSPTTGAQETQYF | TRBV7-9
CASSLMTGHGYTF | TRBV6-5
CSVLRGSSYEQYF | TRBV29-1
CALQGADEQYF | TRBV7-9
CASWGAGLTTEAFF | TRBV4-2
CASSFWGDTGELFF | TRBV27
CASSINGGPYNEQFF | TRBV19
CASSLVTGIRVPDEQFF | TRBV7-2
CASSIGDRVANYGYTF | TRBV19
CASSHSTGGVDEQYF | TRBV4-3
CASSSGPDRAYF | TRBV2
CASSLKGSRTQYF | TRBV27
CASSVGTSGTDTQYF | TRBV9
CASSVDHRAETQYF | TRBV9
CASSYGGGQETQYF | TRBV6-6
CASSLSGADYGYTF | TRBV28
CASSESVSNPQVEAFF | TRBV6-1
CASSLALYGVVSETQYF | TRBV5-6
CASSFGATAEADTQYF | TRBV11-2
CASSQETAYEQYF | TRBV4-1